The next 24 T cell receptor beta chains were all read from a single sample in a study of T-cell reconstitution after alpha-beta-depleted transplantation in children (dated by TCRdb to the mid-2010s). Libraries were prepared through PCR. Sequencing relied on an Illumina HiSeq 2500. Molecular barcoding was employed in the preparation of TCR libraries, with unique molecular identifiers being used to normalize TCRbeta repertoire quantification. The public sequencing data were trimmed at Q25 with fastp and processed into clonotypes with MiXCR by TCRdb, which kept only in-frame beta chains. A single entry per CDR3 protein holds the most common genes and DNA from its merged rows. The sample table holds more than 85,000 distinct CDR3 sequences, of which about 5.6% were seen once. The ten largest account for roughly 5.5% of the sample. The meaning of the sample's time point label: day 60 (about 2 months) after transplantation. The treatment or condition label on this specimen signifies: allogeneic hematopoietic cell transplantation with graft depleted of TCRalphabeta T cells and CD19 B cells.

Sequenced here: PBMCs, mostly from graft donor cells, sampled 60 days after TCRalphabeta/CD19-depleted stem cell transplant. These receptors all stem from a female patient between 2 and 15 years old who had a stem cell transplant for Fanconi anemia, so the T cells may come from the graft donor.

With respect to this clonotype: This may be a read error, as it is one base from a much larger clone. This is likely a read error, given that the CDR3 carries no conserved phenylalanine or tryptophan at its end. The CDR3 sequence: CASSQEGGLATYEQYS. The CDR3, as DNA: TGCGCCAGCAGCCAAGAAGGAGGACTAGCGACCTACGAGCAGTACTCC. The V and J genes are TRBV4-1 and TRBJ2-7, with TRBD2 matching 9 bases. Germline V gene data show CDR1 as MGHRA and CDR2 as YSYEKL. The CDR3 totals 16 residues. J gave up 2 bases and V 0 bases, and 5 bases lay outside the gene matches.

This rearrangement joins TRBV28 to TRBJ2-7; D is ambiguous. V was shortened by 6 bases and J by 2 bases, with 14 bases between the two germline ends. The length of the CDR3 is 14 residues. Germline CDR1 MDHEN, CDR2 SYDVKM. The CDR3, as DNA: TGTGCCAGCAGCCCCGGTGGCAGGACCTACGAGCAGTACTTC. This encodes CASSPGGRTYEQYF.

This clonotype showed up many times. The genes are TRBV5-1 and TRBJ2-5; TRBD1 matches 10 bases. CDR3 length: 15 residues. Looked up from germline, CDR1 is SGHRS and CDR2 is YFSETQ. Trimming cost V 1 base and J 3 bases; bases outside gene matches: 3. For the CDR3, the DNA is TGCGCCAGCAGCTTGTCTGGGACAGGGGAAGAGACCCAGTACTTC. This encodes CASSLSGTGEETQYF.

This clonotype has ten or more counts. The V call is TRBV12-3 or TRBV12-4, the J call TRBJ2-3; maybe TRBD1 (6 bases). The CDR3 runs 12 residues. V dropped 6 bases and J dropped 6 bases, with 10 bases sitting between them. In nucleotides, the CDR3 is TGTGCCAGCAGACCTCAGGGGGATACGCAGTATTTT. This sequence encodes CASRPQGDTQYF.

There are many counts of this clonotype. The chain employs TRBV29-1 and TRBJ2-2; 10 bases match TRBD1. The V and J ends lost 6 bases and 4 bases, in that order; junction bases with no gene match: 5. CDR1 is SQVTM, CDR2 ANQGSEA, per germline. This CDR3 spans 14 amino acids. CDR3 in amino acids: CSVRTGGTTGELFF. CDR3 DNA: TGCAGCGTAAGGACAGGGGGGACCACCGGGGAGCTGTTTTTT.

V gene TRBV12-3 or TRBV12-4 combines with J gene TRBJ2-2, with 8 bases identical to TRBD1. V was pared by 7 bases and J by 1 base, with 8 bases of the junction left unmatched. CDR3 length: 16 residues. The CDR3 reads CASNKPGTGNTGELFF. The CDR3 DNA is TGTGCCAGCAACAAACCCGGGACAGGGAACACCGGGGAGCTGTTTTTT.

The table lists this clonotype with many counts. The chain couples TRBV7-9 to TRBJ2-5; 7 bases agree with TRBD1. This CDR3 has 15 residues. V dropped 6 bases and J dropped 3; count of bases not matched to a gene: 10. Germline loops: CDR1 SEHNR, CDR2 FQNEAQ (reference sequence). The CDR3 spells CASSLSGQPEETQYF. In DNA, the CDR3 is TGTGCCAGCAGTCTTTCGGGACAGCCCGAAGAGACCCAGTACTTC.

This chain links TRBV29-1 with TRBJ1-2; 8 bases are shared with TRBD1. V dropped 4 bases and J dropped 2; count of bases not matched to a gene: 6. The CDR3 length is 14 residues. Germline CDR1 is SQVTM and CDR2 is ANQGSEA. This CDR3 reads CSVAGTGENYGYTF. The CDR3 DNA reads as TGCAGCGTTGCCGGGACAGGCGAAAACTATGGCTACACCTTC.

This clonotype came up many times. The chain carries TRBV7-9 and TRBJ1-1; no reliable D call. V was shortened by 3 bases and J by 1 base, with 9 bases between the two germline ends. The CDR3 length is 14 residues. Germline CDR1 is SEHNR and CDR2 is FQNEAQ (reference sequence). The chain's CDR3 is CASSFSSGNTEAFF. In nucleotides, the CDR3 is TGTGCCAGCAGCTTCAGTTCTGGGAACACTGAAGCTTTCTTT.

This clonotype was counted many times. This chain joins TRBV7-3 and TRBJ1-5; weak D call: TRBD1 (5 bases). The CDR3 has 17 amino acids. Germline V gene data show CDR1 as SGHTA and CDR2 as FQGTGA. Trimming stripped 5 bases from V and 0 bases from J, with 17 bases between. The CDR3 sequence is CASSKSFDSYSNQPQHF. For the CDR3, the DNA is TGTGCCAGCAGCAAAAGTTTCGACAGTTATAGCAATCAGCCCCAGCATTTT. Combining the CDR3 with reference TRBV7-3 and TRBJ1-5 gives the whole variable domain GAGVSQTPSNKVTEKGKYVELRCDPISGHTALYWYRQSLGQGPEFLIYFQGTGAADDSGLPNDRFFAVRPEGSVSTLKIQRTERGDSAVYLCASSKSFDSYSNQPQHFGDGTRLSIL.

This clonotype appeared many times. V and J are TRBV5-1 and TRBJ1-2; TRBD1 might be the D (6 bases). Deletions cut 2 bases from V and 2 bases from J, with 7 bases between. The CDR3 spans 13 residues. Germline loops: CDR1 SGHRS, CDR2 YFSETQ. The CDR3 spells CASSFGTNYGYTF. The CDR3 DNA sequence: TGCGCCAGCAGCTTCGGGACAAACTATGGCTACACCTTC.

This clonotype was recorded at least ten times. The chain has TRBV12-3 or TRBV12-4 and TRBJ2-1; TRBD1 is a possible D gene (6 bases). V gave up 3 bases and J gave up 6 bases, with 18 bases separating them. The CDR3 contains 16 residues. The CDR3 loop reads CASSFFKQGKGNEQFF. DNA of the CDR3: TGTGCCAGCAGTTTCTTTAAACAGGGAAAGGGCAATGAGCAGTTCTTC.

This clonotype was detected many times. CDR3 sequence (DNA): TGTGCCATCAGTGTCATACTAGCGGGCCGCACAGATACGCAGTATTTT. Translating gives CAISVILAGRTDTQYF. The rearrangement joins TRBV10-3 to TRBJ2-3; 9 bases agree with TRBD2. The CDR3 has 16 residues. Germline trimming cut 4 bases from V and 1 base from J; bases unmatched to any gene: 6. The germline CDR1 and CDR2 sequences are ENHRY and SYGVKD.

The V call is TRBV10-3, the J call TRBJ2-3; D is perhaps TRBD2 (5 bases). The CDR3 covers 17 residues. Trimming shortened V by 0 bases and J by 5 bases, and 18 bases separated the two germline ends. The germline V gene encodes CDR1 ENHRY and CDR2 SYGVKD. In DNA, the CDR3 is TGTGCCATCAGTGAGTCGATGGAGCCAAGAGGGTTAGATACGCAGTATTTT. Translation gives CAISESMEPRGLDTQYF.

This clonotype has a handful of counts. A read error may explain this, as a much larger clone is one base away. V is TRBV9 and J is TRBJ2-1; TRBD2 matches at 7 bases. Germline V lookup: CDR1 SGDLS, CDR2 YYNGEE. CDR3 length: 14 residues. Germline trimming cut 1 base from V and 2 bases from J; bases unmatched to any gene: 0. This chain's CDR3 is CASSVLAAYNEQFF. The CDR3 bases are TGTGCCAGCAGCGTACTAGCGGCCTACAATGAGCAGTTCTTC.

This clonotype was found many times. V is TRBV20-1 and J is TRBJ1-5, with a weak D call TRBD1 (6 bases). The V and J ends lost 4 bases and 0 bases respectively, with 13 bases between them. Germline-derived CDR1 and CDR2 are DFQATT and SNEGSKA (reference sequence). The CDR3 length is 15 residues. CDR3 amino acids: CSATEQGLSNQPQHF. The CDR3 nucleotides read TGCAGTGCTACCGAACAGGGACTTAGCAATCAGCCCCAGCATTTT.

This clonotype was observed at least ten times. The DNA for the CDR3 is TGCAGTGCGGAGGTTTCACAGGTTAACTATGGCTACACCTTC. It encodes CSAEVSQVNYGYTF. The J gene is TRBJ1-2, the V gene TRBV20-1; possible D gene TRBD1, 5 bases. CDR3 length equals 14 residues. Deletions cut 6 bases from V and 1 base from J, with 15 bases between. Germline loops: CDR1 DFQATT, CDR2 SNEGSKA (reference sequence).

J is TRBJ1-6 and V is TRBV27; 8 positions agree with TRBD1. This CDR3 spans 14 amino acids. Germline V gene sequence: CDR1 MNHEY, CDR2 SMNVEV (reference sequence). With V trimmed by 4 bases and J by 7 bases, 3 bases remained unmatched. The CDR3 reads CASSYRDRNSPLHF. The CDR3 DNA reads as TGTGCCAGCAGTTACCGGGACAGGAATTCACCCCTCCACTTT.

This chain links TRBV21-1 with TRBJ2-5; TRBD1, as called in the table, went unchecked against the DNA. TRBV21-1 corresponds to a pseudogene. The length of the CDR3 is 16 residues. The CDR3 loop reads CASSRSPGQPQETQYF. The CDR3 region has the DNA TGTGCCAGCAGCAGAAGCCCGGGACAGCCCCAAGAGACCCAGTACTTC.

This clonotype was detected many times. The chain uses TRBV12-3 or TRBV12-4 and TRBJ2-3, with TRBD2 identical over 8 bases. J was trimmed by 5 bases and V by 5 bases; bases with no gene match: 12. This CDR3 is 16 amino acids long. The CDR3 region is CASSPLGGAGVDTQYF. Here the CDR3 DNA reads TGTGCCAGCAGTCCCCTCGGGGGGGCGGGGGTAGATACGCAGTATTTT.

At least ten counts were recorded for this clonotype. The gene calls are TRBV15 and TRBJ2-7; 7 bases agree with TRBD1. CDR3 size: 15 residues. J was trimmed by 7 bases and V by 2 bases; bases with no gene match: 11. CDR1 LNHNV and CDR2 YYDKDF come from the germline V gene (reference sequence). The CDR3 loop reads CATSRSNSGTEEQYF. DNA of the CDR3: TGTGCCACCAGCAGATCAAATTCCGGGACAGAGGAGCAGTACTTC. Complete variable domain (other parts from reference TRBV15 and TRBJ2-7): DAMVIQNPRYQVTQFGKPVTLSCSQTLNHNVMYWYQQKSSQAPKLLFHYYDKDFNNEADTPDNFQSRRPNTSFCFLDIRSPGLGDTAMYLCATSRSNSGTEEQYFGPGTRLTVT.

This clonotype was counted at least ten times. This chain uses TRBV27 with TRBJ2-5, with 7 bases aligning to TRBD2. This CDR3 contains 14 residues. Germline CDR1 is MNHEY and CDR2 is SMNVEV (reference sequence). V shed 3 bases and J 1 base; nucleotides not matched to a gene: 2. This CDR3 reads CASSFGGSQETQYF. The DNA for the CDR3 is TGTGCCAGCAGTTTCGGGGGGTCCCAAGAGACCCAGTACTTC.

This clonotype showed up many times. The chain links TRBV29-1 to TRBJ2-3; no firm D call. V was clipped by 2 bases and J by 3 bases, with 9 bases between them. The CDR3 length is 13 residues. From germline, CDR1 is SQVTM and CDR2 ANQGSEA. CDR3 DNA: TGCAGCGTTGAAAGGGAAGGAACAGATACGCAGTATTTT. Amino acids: CSVEREGTDTQYF.

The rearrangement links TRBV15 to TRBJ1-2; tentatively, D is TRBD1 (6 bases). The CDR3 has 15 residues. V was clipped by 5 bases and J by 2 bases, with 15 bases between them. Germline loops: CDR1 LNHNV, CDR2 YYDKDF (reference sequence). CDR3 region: CATSQTGIANYGYTF. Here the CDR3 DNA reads TGTGCCACCAGCCAGACAGGAATCGCGAACTATGGCTACACCTTC.